These 28 T cell receptor beta chains came from one sample sequenced in a study of blood T cell repertoires in COVID-19 (dated by TCRdb to 2020 to 2021). Library generation was performed with the immunoSEQ multiplex PCR assay. TCRdb provides this immuneACCESS table in a form limited to in-frame rearrangements. Some clones are lacking; in checked studies, under half of them reflect an unresolved V gene, and why the rest are absent is not known. This sample holds about 120,000 clones; about 89% were observed only once. The biggest ten clones account for about an eighth of the sample. Sequencing was carried out using peripheral blood. All receptors derive from a woman aged 70-85 years with COVID-19, enrolled during active disease.

The chain has TRBV5-8 and TRBJ2-2; the D gene is possibly TRBD1 (5 bases). Germline values: CDR1 SGHTS, CDR2 YDEGEE. This CDR3 is 14 amino acids long. Between the trimmed V and J ends, which lost 5 bases and 3 bases, there was a span of 11 bases. This chain's CDR3 is CASRAGRHTGELFF. CDR3 nucleotide sequence: TGTGCCAGCAGAGCAGGGCGGCACACCGGGGAGCTGTTTTTT.

The V and J genes are TRBV5-1 and TRBJ2-2, with TRBD2 matching over 7 bases. Germline lookup yields CDR1 SGHRS and CDR2 YFSETQ. After removal of 0 bases from V and 0 bases from J, the junction contained 5 bases not matched to a gene. This CDR3 has 17 amino acids. DNA for the CDR3: TGCGCCAGCAGCTTGGTTGGTAGCGGGTCGAACACCGGGGAGCTGTTTTTT. Translating it yields CASSLVGSGSNTGELFF.

The rearrangement joins TRBV5-6 to TRBJ1-6, with D unclear. Germline-derived CDR1 and CDR2 are SGHDT and YYEEEE. Trimming took off 4 bases at V and 7 bases at J, with 12 bases between the two ends. This CDR3 has 14 amino acids. Here the CDR3 reads CASSEEVPNSPLHF. In DNA form, the CDR3 reads TGTGCCAGCAGCGAGGAGGTTCCGAATTCACCCCTCCACTTT.

This clone was seen a handful of times. CDR3 protein: CASSSSGGGASVYGYTF. Here the CDR3 DNA reads TGTGCCAGCAGCTCCTCCGGGGGGGGCGCGTCAGTCTATGGCTACACCTTC. The chain combines TRBV7-9 with TRBJ1-2, with D perhaps matching TRBD1 (6 bases). V was shortened by 4 bases and J by 4 bases, with 22 bases between the two germline ends. Germline loops: CDR1 SEHNR, CDR2 FQNEAQ (reference sequence). The CDR3 covers 17 residues.

J is TRBJ1-5 and V is TRBV19; TRBD1 aligns across 10 bases. CDR1 is LNHDA and CDR2 is SQIVND in the germline V gene (reference sequence). The ends lost 4 bases at V and 3 bases at J; junction bases unmatched: 9. This CDR3 has 17 amino acids. As DNA, the CDR3 is TGTGCCAGTAGTACCCCTGGGGACAGGGGCTTCAATCAGCCCCAGCATTTT. Its protein is CASSTPGDRGFNQPQHF. The full variable domain, its missing parts supplied by reference TRBV19 and TRBJ1-5, is DGGITQSPKYLFRKEGQNVTLSCEQNLNHDAMYWYRQDPGQGLRLIYYSQIVNDFQKGDIAEGYSVSREKKESFPLTVTSAQKNPTAFYLCASSTPGDRGFNQPQHFGDGTRLSIL.

The table lists this clone with a few counts. The chain is built from TRBV13 and TRBJ1-1; 11 bases map to TRBD1. CDR3 length: 14 amino acids. After removal of 5 bases from V and 7 bases from J, the junction contained 6 bases not matched to a gene. CDR1 and CDR2 from the germline V gene are PRHDT and FYEKMQ (reference sequence). Here the CDR3 DNA reads TGTGCCAGCAGCCTCCGGGACAGGGGGTTTGAAGCTTTCTTT. It specifies CASSLRDRGFEAFF.

The rearrangement uses TRBV7-6 and TRBJ2-3; the match to TRBD2 covers 7 bases. The trim removed 0 bases at V and 7 bases at J, leaving 1 base unmatched. CDR1 SGHVS and CDR2 FNYEAQ come from the germline V gene. The CDR3 spans 13 residues. The CDR3 DNA reads as TGTGCCAGCAGCTTAGCGCGGGGGAATACGCAGTATTTT. As protein: CASSLARGNTQYF.

The chain links TRBV13 to TRBJ1-5; TRBD1 might be the D (5 bases). The CDR3 is 20 amino acids. V was pared by 0 bases and J by 7 bases, with 28 bases between. Germline V gene lookup returns CDR1 PRHDT and CDR2 FYEKMQ (reference sequence). The CDR3 region is CASSLGNVFGGEVGGQPQHF. The CDR3 DNA follows: TGTGCCAGCAGCTTAGGAAACGTTTTCGGGGGTGAGGTGGGAGGACAGCCCCAGCATTTT.

In nucleotides, the CDR3 is TGTGCCAGCAGCTTGGGACTAGATGCGGAGACCCAGTACTTC. Amino acid sequence: CASSLGLDAETQYF. The chain uses TRBV5-4 and TRBJ2-5, with a tentative D call TRBD2 (6 bases). V shed 0 bases and J shed 5 bases, with 11 bases lying between them. The CDR3 runs to 14 residues. Germline values: CDR1 SGHNT, CDR2 YYREEE (reference sequence). Full variable domain (missing parts from reference TRBV5-4 and TRBJ2-5): ETGVTQSPTHLIKTRGQQVTLRCSSQSGHNTVSWYQQALGQGPQFIFQYYREEENGRGNFPPRFSGLQFPNYSSELNVNALELDDSALYLCASSLGLDAETQYFGPGTRLLVL.

The J gene is TRBJ1-3, the V gene TRBV5-5; D not certain. The CDR3 has 16 amino acids. Per germline, CDR1 SGHKS and CDR2 YYEKEE (reference sequence). V was shortened by 3 bases and J by 3 bases, with 16 bases between the two germline ends. CDR3 in DNA: TGTGCCAGCAGCTCGGGAGGGAGATTTTATGGAAACACCATATATTTT. It encodes CASSSGGRFYGNTIYF.

V is TRBV28 and J is TRBJ2-1, with D possibly being TRBD2 (6 bases). The CDR3 contains 11 residues. The germline gives CDR1 MDHEN, CDR2 SYDVKM. V was shortened by 8 bases and J by 7 bases, with 9 bases between the two germline ends. CDR3 sequence reads: CASGGSNEQFF. The DNA for the CDR3 is TGTGCCAGCGGGGGGTCGAATGAGCAGTTCTTC.

This chain joins TRBV4-1 and TRBJ1-1; TRBD1 is a possible D gene (5 bases). Germline lookup yields CDR1 MGHRA and CDR2 YSYEKL. The CDR3 consists of 15 residues. V lost 8 bases and J lost 3, with 19 bases in between. The CDR3 DNA reads TGCGCCAGCGGGCGGACGGTGGGGGGATACACTGAAGCTTTCTTT. Translation gives CASGRTVGGYTEAFF.

The V gene is TRBV7-2, the J gene TRBJ2-1, with 10 bases aligning to TRBD2. J gave up 4 bases and V 1 base, and 1 base lay outside the gene matches. Germline CDR1 and CDR2: SGHTA and FQGNSA. CDR3 length: 15 residues. The CDR3 DNA is TGTGCCAGCAGCTTAGGAGCGGGGGGGTACAATGAGCAGTTCTTC. Protein product: CASSLGAGGYNEQFF.

V usage is TRBV7-9 and J usage is TRBJ2-5, with 8 positions matching TRBD2. CDR3 length: 15 residues. CDR1 SEHNR and CDR2 FQNEAQ come from the germline V gene (reference sequence). V was pared by 5 bases and J by 3 bases, with 8 bases of the junction left unmatched. The CDR3 is CASSPRGLAEETQYF. CDR3 DNA sequence: TGTGCCAGCAGCCCCCGAGGACTAGCAGAAGAGACCCAGTACTTC.

This chain links TRBV3-1 (or the pseudogene TRBV3-2) with TRBJ1-2, with 7 bases aligning to TRBD1. J lost 7 bases, V lost 2 bases, and 10 bases had no gene match. Germline assignment: CDR1 LGHDT and CDR2 YNNKEL (reference sequence). The CDR3 is 15 residues long. The CDR3 sequence: CASSQLTGTVGGYTF. CDR3 DNA: TGTGCCAGCAGCCAACTGACCGGGACAGTCGGTGGCTACACCTTC.

The chain uses TRBV28 and TRBJ1-5, with D possibly matching TRBD1 (5 bases). CDR1 is MDHEN, CDR2 SYDVKM, per germline. Trimming took off 4 bases at V and 0 bases at J, with 16 bases between the two ends. The CDR3 extends over 17 amino acids. The CDR3 loop is CASSSLYRRPSNQPQHF. Written as DNA, the CDR3 is TGTGCCAGCAGTTCTCTTTACAGGCGCCCTAGCAATCAGCCCCAGCATTTT.

This sequence joins TRBV15 and TRBJ1-1; TRBD1 is a possible D gene (6 bases). The CDR3 runs to 13 residues. Germline V gene lookup returns CDR1 LNHNV and CDR2 YYDKDF (reference sequence). Trimming removed 5 bases at V and 11 bases at J, with 18 bases between. CDR3 nucleotide sequence: TGTGCCACCAGCGGCCAACTTCGGGGGGCCGCTTTCTTT. This encodes CATSGQLRGAAFF.

This clone was recorded only once. The J gene is TRBJ1-1, the V gene TRBV28, with TRBD1 matching over 8 bases. V shed 8 bases, J shed 3 bases, and the junction held 11 bases outside the gene matches. The CDR3 sequence is 15 residues long. CDR1 and CDR2 from the germline V gene are MDHEN and SYDVKM. CDR3 in amino acids: CASRLSGGRYTEAFF. The CDR3 DNA is TGTGCCAGCCGCCTATCAGGGGGCAGGTACACTGAAGCTTTCTTT.

The chain recombines TRBV10-2 with TRBJ2-1; TRBD2 matches 8 bases. This CDR3 spans 16 amino acids. With V trimmed by 7 bases and J by 9 bases, 17 bases remained unmatched. CDR1 WSHSY and CDR2 SAAADI come from the germline V gene. The CDR3 is CASIEFVGLGFVEQFF. The CDR3 DNA is TGCGCCAGCATTGAATTTGTGGGACTAGGTTTTGTTGAGCAGTTCTTC.

The rearrangement joins TRBV10-3 to TRBJ2-1; TRBD2 aligns across 12 bases. Germline CDR1 ENHRY, CDR2 SYGVKD. CDR3 length equals 14 residues. After removal of 5 bases from V and 6 bases from J, the junction contained 2 bases not matched to a gene. CDR3 sequence: CAISRLAGANEQFF. DNA of the CDR3: TGTGCCATCAGTAGACTAGCGGGGGCCAATGAGCAGTTCTTC.

The chain carries TRBV6-6 and TRBJ2-1; the match to TRBD2 covers 11 bases. Germline CDR1 reads MNHNY; CDR2 reads SVGAGI (reference sequence). The CDR3 spans 15 residues. V lost 6 bases, J lost 2 bases, and 3 bases stayed unmatched. CDR3 in amino acids: CASRTSGGTYNEQFF. The CDR3 bases are TGTGCCAGCAGAACTAGCGGGGGCACCTACAATGAGCAGTTCTTC.

The chain combines TRBV7-9 with TRBJ1-1, with 9 bases identical to TRBD1. V dropped 5 bases and J dropped 5; count of bases not matched to a gene: 9. The CDR3 is 15 amino acids. CDR1 is SEHNR, CDR2 FQNEAQ, per germline (reference sequence). The chain's CDR3 is CASSQTGGAWTEAFF. CDR3 nucleotides: TGTGCCAGCAGCCAAACAGGGGGCGCGTGGACTGAAGCTTTCTTT.

This chain joins TRBV5-1 and TRBJ2-7, with 10 bases identical to TRBD2. The CDR3 spans 16 residues. J lost 7 bases, V lost 4 bases, and 14 bases had no gene match. CDR1 and CDR2 (germline): SGHRS, YFSETQ. The CDR3 here is CASSLTTSGVPREQYF. The CDR3 nucleotides read TGCGCCAGCAGCCTAACCACTAGCGGGGTCCCTCGGGAGCAGTACTTC. Filled out from reference TRBV5-1 and TRBJ2-7, the complete variable domain reads KAGVTQTPRYLIKTRGQQVTLSCSPISGHRSVSWYQQTPGQGLQFLFEYFSETQRNKGNFPGRFSGRQFSNSRSEMNVSTLELGDSALYLCASSLTTSGVPREQYFGPGTRLTVT.

V usage is TRBV6-5 and J usage is TRBJ2-7; 11 bases align to TRBD2. The germline CDR1 and CDR2 sequences are MNHEY and SVGAGI. This CDR3 spans 14 amino acids. V lost 4 bases to trimming and J lost 3 bases; unmatched junction nucleotides: 2. CDR3: CASSSGTSGYEQYF. CDR3 nucleotide sequence: TGTGCCAGCAGTTCCGGGACTAGCGGCTACGAGCAGTACTTC.

The gene calls are TRBV3-1 (or the pseudogene TRBV3-2) and TRBJ1-1; D is unclear. Germline V lookup: CDR1 LGHDT, CDR2 YNNKEL (reference sequence). Trimming took off 0 bases at V and 10 bases at J, with 12 bases between the two ends. This CDR3 is built from 13 residues. The CDR3 bases are TGTGCCAGCAGCCAAGATGGCCGAAGAAGAGCTTTCTTT. Translation gives CASSQDGRRRAFF.

The chain is built from TRBV27 and TRBJ1-6; 9 positions agree with TRBD1. The CDR3 runs to 16 residues. Germline V gene sequence: CDR1 MNHEY, CDR2 SMNVEV (reference sequence). V was clipped by 5 bases and J by 7 bases; unmatched bases: 9. CDR3 region: CASSALQGARNSPLHF. The CDR3 nucleotides read TGTGCCAGCAGTGCCTTACAGGGGGCGCGGAATTCACCCCTCCACTTT.

The chain employs TRBV6-5 and TRBJ1-3, with D hard to call. This CDR3 is 15 amino acids long. Trimming shortened V by 0 bases and J by 2 bases, and 8 bases separated the two germline ends. Germline CDR1 is MNHEY and CDR2 is SVGAGI. The CDR3 sequence is CASSYSLRAGNTIYF. The CDR3 nucleotides are TGTGCCAGCAGTTACTCCCTCCGGGCTGGAAACACCATATATTTT.

The chain employs TRBV2 and TRBJ2-1, with D tentatively TRBD1 (6 bases). The CDR3 extends over 15 amino acids. In germline, CDR1 is SNHLY, CDR2 FYNNEI. V was trimmed by 9 bases and J by 5 bases, leaving 20 bases between them. As DNA, the CDR3 is TGTGCCAGTACCATAAAACCGGGACATAACAATGAGCAGTTCTTC. It is translated as CASTIKPGHNNEQFF.